The T cell receptor beta chain described here comes from a study of blood T cell repertoires in COVID-19. Background on the study: Nucleic acid was either cDNA or gDNA, and it came from T cells, B-cell-depleted T cells, or PBMCs.

Assay: immunoSEQ multiplex PCR; the TCRdb copy retains only in-frame clones and omits some. Of some 220,000 clones in the sample, 86% were seen once. Which cohort a participant joined came from the clinical history participants gave. V lost 4 bases to trimming and J lost 7 bases, with 14 bases between them. In germline, CDR1 is SGHDN, CDR2 FVKESK. The CDR3 runs 14 residues. This clonotype originated in a woman in her thirties or forties with acute COVID-19. The specimen was PBMCs or T cells enriched from blood (not recorded which). The chain couples TRBV14 to TRBJ2-1; D is possibly TRBD1 (5 bases). This CDR3 reads CASSLPDTLNEQFF. As DNA, the CDR3 is TGTGCCAGCAGCCTCCCGGACACCCTGAATGAGCAGTTCTTC. Together with reference TRBV14 and TRBJ2-1, the CDR3 gives the full variable domain: EAGVTQFPSHSVIEKGQTVTLRCDPISGHDNLYWYRRVMGKEIKFLLHFVKESKQDESGMPNNRFLAERTGGTYSTLKVQPAELEDSGVYFCASSLPDTLNEQFFGPGTRLTVL.